Listed below are T cell receptor beta chains from one sample, sequenced in a study of blood T cell repertoires in COVID-19. TCRdb's copy holds only in-frame clones and misses some; the assay was immunoSEQ multiplex PCR. Of approximately 80,000 clones listed, more than 85% are singletons. The source material was peripheral blood. These receptors all stem from a man aged 35-49 years with acute or convalescent COVID-19. Both conserved end residues are trimmed from each CDR3. The order of the fields is J gene, V gene, CDR3 protein.

j_gene: TRBJ1-1; v_gene: TRBV19; CDR3aa: ASSTGQFENTEAF
j_gene: TRBJ1-2; v_gene: TRBV10-3; CDR3aa: AISDGYGYT
j_gene: TRBJ2-7; v_gene: TRBV7-2; CDR3aa: ASSLSTSGVYEQY
j_gene: TRBJ1-1; v_gene: TRBV6-1; CDR3aa: ASSEADRDTEAF
j_gene: TRBJ2-3; v_gene: TRBV3-1/TRBV3-2; CDR3aa: ASSHFATSGNTDTQY
j_gene: TRBJ2-1; v_gene: TRBV5-1; CDR3aa: ASSQFGGNEQF
j_gene: TRBJ2-1; v_gene: TRBV7-2; CDR3aa: ASSLAGLAGGLQF
j_gene: TRBJ1-4; v_gene: TRBV7-3; CDR3aa: ASCMPRGDEKLF
j_gene: TRBJ2-3; v_gene: TRBV27; CDR3aa: ASSSLAGGPISTDTQY
j_gene: TRBJ2-2; v_gene: TRBV9; CDR3aa: ASSPNGGVAGELF
j_gene: TRBJ2-7; v_gene: TRBV29-1; CDR3aa: SVEDQDRGPSEQY
j_gene: TRBJ1-1; v_gene: TRBV5-4; CDR3aa: ASSAQDGRAEAF
j_gene: TRBJ2-1; v_gene: TRBV7-6; CDR3aa: ASSLAFGGGAGSYNEQF
j_gene: TRBJ2-1; v_gene: TRBV7-2; CDR3aa: ASSPGTNTYNEQF
j_gene: TRBJ1-2; v_gene: TRBV19; CDR3aa: ASSHTGDGYGYT
j_gene: TRBJ1-2; v_gene: TRBV5-1; CDR3aa: ASKEGTGVYGYT
j_gene: TRBJ1-1; v_gene: TRBV20-1; CDR3aa: SPERRTEAF
j_gene: TRBJ1-2; v_gene: TRBV6-5; CDR3aa: ASRGPGQAFYGYT
j_gene: TRBJ1-5; v_gene: TRBV10-3; CDR3aa: AISEETEHQPQH
j_gene: TRBJ1-5; v_gene: TRBV2; CDR3aa: ASRWTHSNQPQH
j_gene: TRBJ1-2; v_gene: TRBV19; CDR3aa: ASSPNRGDYGYT
j_gene: TRBJ2-1; v_gene: TRBV9; CDR3aa: ASSVGSGGLGYNEQF
j_gene: TRBJ1-6; v_gene: TRBV10-1; CDR3aa: ASSQGGSPLH
j_gene: TRBJ2-7; v_gene: TRBV29-1; CDR3aa: SVELYRDRAYEQY
j_gene: TRBJ2-7; v_gene: TRBV5-4; CDR3aa: ATKSGTSSTLSSEQY
j_gene: TRBJ1-4; v_gene: TRBV5-4; CDR3aa: ASSATGQGNEKLF
j_gene: TRBJ2-2; v_gene: TRBV19; CDR3aa: ASSIWGVGSLGSTGELF
j_gene: TRBJ1-3; v_gene: TRBV7-9; CDR3aa: ASSLPEGVPGNTIY
j_gene: TRBJ2-1; v_gene: TRBV10-3; CDR3aa: AIRGGPGNEQF
j_gene: TRBJ2-5; v_gene: TRBV19; CDR3aa: ASSKGRGNRETQY
j_gene: TRBJ2-7; v_gene: TRBV5-1; CDR3aa: ASGGTASSYEQY
j_gene: TRBJ1-6; v_gene: TRBV7-2; CDR3aa: ASSLQQSSYNSPLH
j_gene: TRBJ1-6; v_gene: TRBV29-1; CDR3aa: SAWTGDNSPLH
j_gene: TRBJ2-7; v_gene: TRBV11-2; CDR3aa: ASSLGPGGSYEQY
j_gene: TRBJ2-7; v_gene: TRBV7-2; CDR3aa: ASSPRRTGGSSYEQY
j_gene: TRBJ2-3; v_gene: TRBV9; CDR3aa: ASSVADLDTRYTDTQY
j_gene: TRBJ2-1; v_gene: TRBV14; CDR3aa: ASSRQDSYNEQF
j_gene: TRBJ2-5; v_gene: TRBV10-2; CDR3aa: ASSELDYQETQY
j_gene: TRBJ2-1; v_gene: TRBV3-1/TRBV3-2; CDR3aa: ASSQEPNLEQF
j_gene: TRBJ1-1; v_gene: TRBV5-1; CDR3aa: ASSFTGNTEAF
j_gene: TRBJ2-7; v_gene: TRBV27; CDR3aa: ASSQLMDSSYEQY
j_gene: TRBJ2-1; v_gene: TRBV30; CDR3aa: AWSVRGQITNEQF
j_gene: TRBJ1-2; v_gene: TRBV7-9; CDR3aa: ASGVVGTQANYGYT
j_gene: TRBJ1-2; v_gene: TRBV7-2; CDR3aa: ASRGGANYGYT
j_gene: TRBJ1-2; v_gene: TRBV5-4; CDR3aa: ASSYPGQGFNGYT
j_gene: TRBJ1-2; v_gene: TRBV6-5; CDR3aa: ASSRQGHGYT
j_gene: TRBJ1-4; v_gene: TRBV18; CDR3aa: ASSPDRDGEKLF
j_gene: TRBJ1-6; v_gene: TRBV5-1; CDR3aa: ASSFRTGPSSYNSPLH
j_gene: TRBJ2-5; v_gene: TRBV7-2; CDR3aa: ASSFRGPQETQY
j_gene: TRBJ1-5; v_gene: TRBV10-3; CDR3aa: APAGKGRHYSNQPQH
j_gene: TRBJ2-7; v_gene: TRBV20-1; CDR3aa: SASGTGRTISYEQY
j_gene: TRBJ1-4; v_gene: TRBV4-2; CDR3aa: ASSQPGTGGTNEKLF
j_gene: TRBJ2-1; v_gene: TRBV5-4; CDR3aa: ASSRPSGSTEEQF
j_gene: TRBJ1-1; v_gene: TRBV5-4; CDR3aa: ASGLNQGNEAF
j_gene: TRBJ2-5; v_gene: TRBV7-2; CDR3aa: ASSLTSGQETQY
j_gene: TRBJ2-2; v_gene: TRBV11-3; CDR3aa: ASSLGLAGNTGELF
j_gene: TRBJ2-5; v_gene: TRBV29-1; CDR3aa: SPDRVDETQY